This T cell receptor (beta chain) was sequenced in a study of blood T cell repertoires in COVID-19. Study details: Material from acute and convalescent COVID-19 was sourced from the United States, Italy and Spain. T cells, B-cell-depleted T cells, or PBMCs provided the cDNA or gDNA that served as material.

Per the authors' pipeline: Reference gene primer amplification gave estimated nucleated cell counts. Using immunoSEQ multiplex PCR, the repertoire was profiled, and TCRdb retains in-frame clones only, with some absent. The DNA gave D and trimming, while V, J and clone size come from that table. The data contain roughly 190,000 clones, 70% to 80% of them singletons. The CDR3 has 12 residues. Trimming pared 0 bases from V and 10 bases from J, leaving 7 bases between. CDR1 and CDR2 (germline): MDHEN, SYDVKM. This clonotype was obtained from a woman between 45 and 65 years old with acute or convalescent COVID-19. The chain combines TRBV28 with TRBJ2-1; tentatively, D is TRBD2 (5 bases). The sequenced material came from peripheral blood. The CDR3 DNA follows: TGTGCCAGCAGTTTATGGGACTCCGAGCAGTTCTTC. Translated: CASSLWDSEQFF.